The 5 T cell receptor beta chains presented below share a single source sample, sequenced in a study of cytomegalovirus exposure and HLA in healthy donors. PCR employed 60 Vbeta and 13 Jbeta primers. Clones were read by immunoSEQ multiplex PCR, and TCRdb kept only the in-frame ones, dropping some. The data show some 120,000 clones, 60% to 80% seen once. The sequencing sample was made of PBMCs. These receptors came from a man aged 50 to 59 in good health and CMV-seronegative.

V is TRBV5-1 and J is TRBJ2-7; 7 nucleotides line up with TRBD1. Germline CDR1 SGHRS, CDR2 YFSETQ. The CDR3 contains 14 residues. The J segment lost 7 bases and the V segment lost 4 bases, leaving 11 bases of the junction unmatched. CDR3 loop: CASSPGQALGEQYF. The CDR3, as DNA: TGCGCCAGCAGCCCAGGACAGGCTCTTGGGGAGCAGTACTTC.

The V gene is TRBV5-1, the J gene TRBJ2-4, with TRBD1 matching 8 bases. V lost 0 bases, J lost 0 bases, and 8 bases stayed unmatched. CDR1 and CDR2 (germline): SGHRS, YFSETQ. The CDR3 is 18 residues long. CDR3 loop: CASSLDGQGALAKNIQYF. The CDR3 DNA reads as TGCGCCAGCAGCTTGGACGGCCAGGGGGCTTTAGCCAAAAACATTCAGTACTTC.

The chain employs TRBV6-5 and TRBJ1-1, with D possibly TRBD1 on 6 matching bases. Germline CDR1 is MNHEY and CDR2 is SVGAGI. V was shortened by 6 bases and J by 1 base, with 12 bases between the two germline ends. The CDR3 contains 14 residues. The CDR3 loop reads CASSPRGSNTEAFF. CDR3 DNA sequence: TGTGCCAGCAGCCCCAGGGGCTCGAACACTGAAGCTTTCTTT.

The genes are TRBV5-1 and TRBJ1-1; D unresolved. Germline V gene data show CDR1 as SGHRS and CDR2 as YFSETQ. The ends were cut back, 3 bases at V and 6 bases at J, with 15 bases in the middle. There are 14 residues in the CDR3. The CDR3 loop is CASSSGNMIAEAFF. CDR3 DNA: TGCGCCAGCAGCTCCGGGAATATGATCGCTGAAGCTTTCTTT.

This clone was counted only a few times. J is TRBJ2-2 and V is TRBV6-5, with 9 bases aligning to TRBD2. Per germline, CDR1 MNHEY and CDR2 SVGAGI. The V gene end was trimmed by 7 bases and the J gene end by 3 bases; junction bases not matched to a gene: 6. The CDR3 extends over 15 amino acids. CDR3 residues: CASNVAGDDTGELFF. CDR3 coding DNA: TGTGCCAGCAACGTAGCGGGAGACGACACCGGGGAGCTGTTTTTT.